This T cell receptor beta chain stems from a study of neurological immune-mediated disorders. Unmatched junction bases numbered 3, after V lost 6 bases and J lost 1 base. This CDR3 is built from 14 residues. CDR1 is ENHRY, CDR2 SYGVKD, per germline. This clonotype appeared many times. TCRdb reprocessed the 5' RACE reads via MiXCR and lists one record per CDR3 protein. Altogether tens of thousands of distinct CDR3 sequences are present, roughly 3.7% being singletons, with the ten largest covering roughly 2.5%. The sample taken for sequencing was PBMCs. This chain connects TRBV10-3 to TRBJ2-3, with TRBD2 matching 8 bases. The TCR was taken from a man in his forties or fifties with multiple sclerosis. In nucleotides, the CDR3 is TGTGCCATCAGCTCGCGGGGGGGCACAGATACGCAGTATTTT. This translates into CAISSRGGTDTQYF.